These T cell receptor beta chains were read from a single sample in a study of cytomegalovirus exposure and HLA in healthy donors. Repertoires were generated with immunoSEQ multiplex PCR, while TCRdb's copy carries only in-frame clones and drops some. Of 100,000 to 150,000 clones listed, about 74% were seen once; the top ten hold approximately 0.94%. Sample: PBMCs. The receptors stem from a woman aged 60-70 years in good health and CMV-seronegative. Both conserved end residues are part of each CDR3. D genes are given only for firm matches. A clone size is listed for some rows: how often the clone was seen (once, few, many), or a class if it is expanded.

CDR3 protein,CDR3 DNA,D gene,V gene,clone size,J gene
CASSKGDWTSGSGGYNEQFF,TGTGCCAGCAGCAAAGGGGATTGGACTAGCGGGAGCGGGGGATACAATGAGCAGTTCTTC,NA,TRBV21-1,NA,TRBJ2-1
CASSFDRATNYGYPF,TGCGCCAGCAGCTTCGACAGGGCGACTAACTATGGCTACCCCTTC,TRBD1,TRBV5-1,NA,TRBJ1-2
CASSPNTGQYNEQFF,TGTGCCAGCAGCCCTAATACGGGACAGTACAATGAGCAGTTCTTC,TRBD1,TRBV14,few,TRBJ2-1
CASSLGGLADNEQFF,TGTGCCAGCAGCTTGGGGGGACTAGCGGACAATGAGCAGTTCTTC,TRBD2,TRBV5-4,NA,TRBJ2-1
CASSMQQGRNTEAFF,TGTGCCAGCAGCATGCAACAGGGGAGAAACACTGAAGCTTTCTTT,TRBD1,TRBV7-9,NA,TRBJ1-1
CASRDSGGRGYTF,TGTGCCAGCAGGGATTCGGGGGGTCGGGGCTACACCTTC,NA,TRBV6-6,few,TRBJ1-2
CASSIRNTEAFF,TGTGCCAGTAGTATTAGGAACACTGAAGCTTTCTTT,NA,TRBV19,few,TRBJ1-1
CASSSSGSTDTQYF,TGTGCCAGCAGCAGCAGCGGGTCCACAGATACGCAGTATTTT,NA,TRBV7-6,few,TRBJ2-3
CASSDRGQPQHF,TGTGCCAGCAGCGACCGAGGTCAGCCCCAGCATTTT,NA,TRBV7-2,NA,TRBJ1-5
CAWRAGQPNTGELFF,TGTGCCTGGAGGGCGGGGCAGCCGAACACCGGGGAGCTGTTTTTT,NA,TRBV30,NA,TRBJ2-2
CAGGTSRPDTQYF,TGTGCCGGAGGGACTTCGAGGCCAGATACGCAGTATTTT,NA,TRBV6-1,NA,TRBJ2-3
CASSPLRGPGETQYF,TGTGCCAGCTCACCTCTCAGGGGGCCGGGGGAGACCCAGTACTTC,TRBD1,TRBV18,NA,TRBJ2-5
CASSKGGQGESYEQYF,TGTGCCAGCTCAAAAGGGGGACAGGGGGAATCCTACGAGCAGTACTTC,TRBD1,TRBV18,NA,TRBJ2-7
CASSEGAPGGGQPQHF,TGTGCCAGCAGTGAAGGGGCCCCCGGGGGAGGTCAGCCCCAGCATTTT,NA,TRBV6-1,NA,TRBJ1-5
CASSREKLGRGINTEAFF,TGTGCCAGCTCGCGAGAGAAACTCGGACGGGGAATAAACACTGAAGCTTTCTTT,NA,TRBV18,NA,TRBJ1-1
CASSPGQGGETQYF,TGTGCCAGCAGCCCAGGACAGGGAGGGGAGACCCAGTACTTC,NA,TRBV7-9,NA,TRBJ2-5
CASSPTSGGVYEQFF,TGCGCCAGCAGTCCAACTAGCGGGGGGGTCTATGAGCAGTTCTTC,TRBD2,TRBV5-1,once,TRBJ2-1
CASSSLAGGLYEQYF,TGTGCCAGCAGCTCACTAGCGGGAGGCCTCTACGAGCAGTACTTC,TRBD2,TRBV5-4,NA,TRBJ2-7
CASSLGGPQETQYF,TGTGCCAGCAGCTTAGGGGGGCCCCAAGAGACCCAGTACTTC,NA,TRBV7-7,NA,TRBJ2-5
CASSLDWGSQETQYF,TGTGCCAGCAGCTTAGATTGGGGCAGCCAAGAGACCCAGTACTTC,NA,TRBV11-2,NA,TRBJ2-5
CASSLAGTGSTEAFF,TGTGCCAGCAGCTTAGCTGGGACAGGGAGCACTGAAGCTTTCTTT,TRBD1,TRBV11-2,NA,TRBJ1-1
CASSLGSSGTDTQYF,TGTGCCAGCAGTTTAGGGTCTAGCGGCACAGATACGCAGTATTTT,NA,TRBV27,NA,TRBJ2-3
CASSPRAGGLSGELFF,TGTGCCAGCAGCCCCCGAGCGGGGGGGCTGTCCGGGGAGCTGTTTTTT,TRBD2,TRBV7-3,NA,TRBJ2-2
CASNSRGREKLFF,TGTGCCAGCAACTCCCGAGGGAGGGAAAAACTGTTTTTT,NA,TRBV5-6,NA,TRBJ1-4
CASYRPGTGNISGNTIYF,TGTGCCAGCTACCGTCCCGGGACAGGTAACATCTCTGGAAACACCATATATTTT,TRBD1,TRBV7-9,once,TRBJ1-3
CASSVASGRAGDEQFF,TGTGCCAGCAGCGTAGCTAGCGGGAGAGCTGGAGATGAGCAGTTCTTC,TRBD2,TRBV9,once,TRBJ2-1
CASSLRQGSYQPQHF,TGTGCCAGCAGCCTCCGACAGGGTAGTTATCAGCCCCAGCATTTT,TRBD1,TRBV7-8,NA,TRBJ1-5
CASSIPGLAGETGELFF,TGTGCCAGTAGTATCCCGGGGTTGGCAGGGGAAACCGGGGAGCTGTTTTTT,NA,TRBV19,NA,TRBJ2-2
CASSKRETGLNTEAFF,TGTGCCAGCAGTAAAAGGGAGACAGGACTGAACACTGAAGCTTTCTTT,NA,TRBV5-6,once,TRBJ1-1
CASSRQADTGELFF,TGTGCCAGCAGCCGACAGGCAGACACCGGGGAGCTGTTTTTT,NA,TRBV11-3,NA,TRBJ2-2
CASSESTGAGNQPQHF,TGTGCCAGCAGTGAATCGACAGGGGCTGGCAATCAGCCCCAGCATTTT,TRBD1,TRBV6-1,medium-sized,TRBJ1-5
CASSRITSGRGSSYEQYF,TGTGCCAGCAGCCGTATAACTAGCGGGAGGGGAAGCTCCTACGAGCAGTACTTC,TRBD2,TRBV7-9,NA,TRBJ2-7
CASSTGDSGNTIYF,TGTGCCAGCAGTACAGGGGACTCTGGAAACACCATATATTTT,TRBD1,TRBV28,NA,TRBJ1-3
CVRSLATGYTF,TGTGTCAGAAGCTTAGCCACAGGCTACACCTTC,NA,TRBV7-5,NA,TRBJ1-2
CASSQGLAGVRGTDTQYF,TGTGCCAGCAGCCAGGGACTAGCGGGGGTCAGGGGCACAGATACGCAGTATTTT,TRBD2,TRBV5-4,NA,TRBJ2-3
CSVGERVETQYF,TGCAGCGTTGGTGAGCGGGTGGAGACCCAGTACTTC,NA,TRBV29-1,NA,TRBJ2-5
CASSLGASGKGGTDTQYF,TGTGCCAGCAGCTTAGGGGCTAGCGGGAAAGGTGGCACAGATACGCAGTATTTT,TRBD2,TRBV7-2,NA,TRBJ2-3
CASTLFSNQPQHF,TGTGCCAGCACCCTCTTTAGCAATCAGCCCCAGCATTTT,NA,TRBV28,NA,TRBJ1-5
CASVNSGSYNEQFF,TGTGCCAGCGTAAATTCCGGCTCCTACAATGAGCAGTTCTTC,NA,TRBV25-1,NA,TRBJ2-1
CASSPYTGELFF,TGCGCCAGCAGCCCGTACACCGGGGAGCTGTTTTTT,NA,TRBV5-1,NA,TRBJ2-2
CASSIRDRGSQQYF,TGTGCCAGCAGTATCCGGGACAGGGGTTCTCAGCAGTACTTC,TRBD1,TRBV25-1,NA,TRBJ2-7